The next 4 T cell receptor beta chains were all read from a single sample in a study of shared clonotypes between healthy human individuals. Generated by immunoSEQ multiplex PCR, the TCRdb table keeps only in-frame clones and is missing some. In the table there are over 2 million clones, 95% of which are singletons. The sample comprised naive CD4+ T cells sorted from blood. Subset of the sample: CD45RA+ positively selected. The receptors were sampled from a man younger than 35 in good health.

The CDR3 nucleotides are TGTGCCAGCAGGAGTGGAGGGAATTCACCCCTCCACTTT. It encodes CASRSGGNSPLHF. The chain is built from TRBV28 and TRBJ1-6; D unresolved. The V gene lost 6 bases and the J gene lost 7 bases, with 10 bases spanning the gap. The CDR3 contains 13 residues. Germline lookup yields CDR1 MDHEN and CDR2 SYDVKM.

J is TRBJ2-5 and V is TRBV6-6, with TRBD2 matching over 14 bases. The CDR3 loop spans 15 amino acids. Germline lookup yields CDR1 MNHNY and CDR2 SVGAGI (reference sequence). The V and J ends lost 6 bases and 5 bases, in that order; junction bases with no gene match: 5. This CDR3 is CASSPGLAGVETQYF. The DNA for the CDR3 is TGTGCCAGCAGCCCGGGACTAGCGGGAGTGGAGACCCAGTACTTC.

This chain links TRBV11-2 with TRBJ2-7, with D possibly matching TRBD2 (6 bases). The CDR3 is 16 amino acids. The V and J ends lost 1 base and 2 bases respectively, with 15 bases between them. Germline V gives CDR1 SGHAT, CDR2 FQNNGV. CDR3 in amino acids: CASSLGRADLPYEQYF. CDR3 coding DNA: TGTGCCAGCAGCTTAGGGAGGGCAGACCTTCCCTACGAGCAGTACTTC.

Concerning this clone itself: The identical CDR3 is also encoded by other nucleotide sequences in the sample. The gene calls are TRBV5-1 and TRBJ2-3; D gene unclear. V was pared by 0 bases and J by 2 bases, with 7 bases between. Germline-derived CDR1 and CDR2 are SGHRS and YFSETQ. The CDR3 covers 14 residues. Written as DNA, the CDR3 is TGCGCCAGCAGCTTGGCAGCCCACACAGATACGCAGTATTTT. Amino acid sequence: CASSLAAHTDTQYF.